This T cell receptor beta chain came from a study of beta chain features in type 1 diabetes. Study conclusions and caveats: There was no resolution here of whether HLA type influences TCRB rearrangement.

With regard to this clone: Its antigen is unknown.

As every portion of the isolated RNA was reverse transcribed, the sequencing read expressed TCRB transcripts. Sequencing used immunoSEQ multiplex PCR; TCRdb keeps in-frame clones, though not all of them. The repertoire holds about 900,000 clones, with about a sixth as singletons. The J segment lost 7 bases and the V segment lost 7 bases, leaving 14 bases of the junction unmatched. The germline gives CDR1 SGHTA, CDR2 FQGNSA. The CDR3 is 15 amino acids. V gene TRBV7-2 combines with J gene TRBJ1-1; 8 bases match TRBD1. Material: naive CD4+ T cells from blood. The clonotype was recovered from a woman under 30 in good health. The chain's CDR3 is CASKRWQGAENEAFF. CDR3 sequence (DNA): TGTGCCAGCAAACGGTGGCAGGGGGCGGAGAATGAAGCTTTCTTT.